The T cell receptor beta chain under discussion was sequenced for a study of blood T cells in healthy people across ages. This clonotype was seen only a few times. Primers used in a second PCR of about 6 to 11 cycles were a sample-barcoded 5' primer and a J-beta primer mix. Every sample gave at least 3 million paired-end reads containing CDR3. TCRdb recomputed calls from the 5' RACE reads with MiXCR, one row per CDR3 protein. The data show hundreds of thousands of distinct CDR3 sequences, with about 25% seen just once and approximately 3.6% held by the top ten. The germline CDR1 and CDR2 sequences are SQVTM and ANQGSEA. The CDR3 sequence is 13 residues long. V was shortened by 8 bases and J by 5 bases, with 18 bases between the two germline ends. Separately, the same data were catalogued under a study of T cells of mothers and their children. From that second work: Mothers gave over 8.5 million TCR beta CDR3 reads each, and children several million each. There were no persistent microchimeric T cell clones detected.

The chain joins TRBV29-1 to TRBJ2-5; D is possibly TRBD2 (5 bases). The receptor comes from a boy younger than 10 in good health. The sample was blood. CDR3 loop: CSTRAARGETQYF. In DNA, the CDR3 is TGCAGCACACGGGCAGCCCGCGGGGAGACCCAGTACTTC.